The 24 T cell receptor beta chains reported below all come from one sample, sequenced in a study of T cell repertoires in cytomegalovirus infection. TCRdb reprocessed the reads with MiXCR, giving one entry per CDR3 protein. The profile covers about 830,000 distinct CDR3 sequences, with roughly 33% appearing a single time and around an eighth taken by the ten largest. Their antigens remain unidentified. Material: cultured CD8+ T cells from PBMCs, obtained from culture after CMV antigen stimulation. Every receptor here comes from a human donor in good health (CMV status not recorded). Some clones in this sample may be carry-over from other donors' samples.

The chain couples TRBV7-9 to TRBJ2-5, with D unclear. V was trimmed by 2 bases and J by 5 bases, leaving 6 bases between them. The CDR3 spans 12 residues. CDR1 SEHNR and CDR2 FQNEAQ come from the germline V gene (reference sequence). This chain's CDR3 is CASSLQAETQYF. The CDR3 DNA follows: TGTGCCAGCAGCTTACAGGCGGAGACCCAGTACTTC.

CDR3 coding DNA: TGTGCCAGCAGCTCCATACAGGGCTTGAACACTGAAGCTTTCTTT. Its protein product is CASSSIQGLNTEAFF. The rearrangement joins TRBV12-3 or TRBV12-4 to TRBJ1-1, with D possibly matching TRBD1 (6 bases). The CDR3 runs 15 residues. Trimming stripped 6 bases from V and 0 bases from J, with 14 bases between.

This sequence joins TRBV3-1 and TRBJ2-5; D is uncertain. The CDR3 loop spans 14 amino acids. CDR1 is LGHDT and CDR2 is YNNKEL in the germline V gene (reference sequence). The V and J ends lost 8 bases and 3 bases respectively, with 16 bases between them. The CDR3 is CASAQRARKETQYF. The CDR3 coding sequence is TGTGCCAGCGCCCAAAGGGCGCGGAAAGAGACCCAGTACTTC.

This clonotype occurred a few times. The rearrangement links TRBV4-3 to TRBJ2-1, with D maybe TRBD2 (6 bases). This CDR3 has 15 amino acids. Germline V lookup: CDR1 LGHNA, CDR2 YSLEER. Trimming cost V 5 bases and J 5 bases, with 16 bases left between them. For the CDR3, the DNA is TGCGCCAGCAGCGGACGGGGGTTGGCCAACAATGAGCAGTTCTTC. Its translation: CASSGRGLANNEQFF.

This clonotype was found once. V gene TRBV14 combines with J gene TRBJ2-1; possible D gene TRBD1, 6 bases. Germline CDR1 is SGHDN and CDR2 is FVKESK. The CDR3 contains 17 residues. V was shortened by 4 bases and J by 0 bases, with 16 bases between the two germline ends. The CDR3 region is CASSPRWGRHSYNEQFF. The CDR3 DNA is TGTGCCAGCAGCCCCCGATGGGGGCGGCACTCCTACAATGAGCAGTTCTTC.

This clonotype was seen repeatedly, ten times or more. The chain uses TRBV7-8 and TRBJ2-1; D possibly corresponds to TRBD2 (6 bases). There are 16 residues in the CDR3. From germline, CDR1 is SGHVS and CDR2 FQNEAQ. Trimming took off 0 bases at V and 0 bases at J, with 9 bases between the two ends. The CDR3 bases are TGTGCCAGCAGCTTAGCTAGCGGAAGCTCCTACAATGAGCAGTTCTTC. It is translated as CASSLASGSSYNEQFF.

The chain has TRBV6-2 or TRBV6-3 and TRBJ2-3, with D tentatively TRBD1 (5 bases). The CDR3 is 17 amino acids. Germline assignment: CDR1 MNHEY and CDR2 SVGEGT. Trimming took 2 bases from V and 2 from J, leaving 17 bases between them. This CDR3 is CASSYRTLGTLTDTQYF. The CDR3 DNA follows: TGTGCCAGCAGTTACCGGACACTCGGTACACTCACAGATACGCAGTATTTT.

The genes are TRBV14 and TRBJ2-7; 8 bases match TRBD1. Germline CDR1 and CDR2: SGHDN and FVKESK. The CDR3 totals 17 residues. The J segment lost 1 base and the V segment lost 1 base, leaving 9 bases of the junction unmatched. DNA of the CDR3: TGTGCCAGCAGCCAAGCCCTATGGACAGGGAGTTCCTACGAGCAGTACTTC. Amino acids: CASSQALWTGSSYEQYF.

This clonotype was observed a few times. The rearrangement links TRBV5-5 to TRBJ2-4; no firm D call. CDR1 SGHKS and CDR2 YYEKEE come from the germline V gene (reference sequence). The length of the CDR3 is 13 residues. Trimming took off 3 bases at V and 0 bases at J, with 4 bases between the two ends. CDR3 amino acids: CASSSIAKNIQYF. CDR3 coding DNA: TGTGCCAGCAGCTCGATAGCCAAAAACATTCAGTACTTC. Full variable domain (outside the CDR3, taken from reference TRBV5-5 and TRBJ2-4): DAGVTQSPTHLIKTRGQQVTLRCSPISGHKSVSWYQQVLGQGPQFIFQYYEKEERGRGNFPDRFSARQFPNYSSELNVNALLLGDSALYLCASSSIAKNIQYFGAGTRLSVL.

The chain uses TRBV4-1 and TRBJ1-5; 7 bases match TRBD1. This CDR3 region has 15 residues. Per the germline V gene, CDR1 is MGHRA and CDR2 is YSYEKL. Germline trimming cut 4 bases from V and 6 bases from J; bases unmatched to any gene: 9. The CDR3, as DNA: TGCGCCAGCAGCCTCCTTTCGGGACAGTTTCAGCCCCAGCATTTT. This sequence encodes CASSLLSGQFQPQHF.

Here the CDR3 DNA reads TGTGCCAGCAAGCAGAGGGGGAGTAGCACAGATACGCAGTATTTT. Its protein is CASKQRGSSTDTQYF. The V and J genes are TRBV2 and TRBJ2-3, with TRBD1 as a possible D gene (6 bases). Trimming cost V 7 bases and J 0 bases, with 14 bases left between them. The CDR3 totals 15 residues. Germline V gene sequence: CDR1 SNHLY, CDR2 FYNNEI.

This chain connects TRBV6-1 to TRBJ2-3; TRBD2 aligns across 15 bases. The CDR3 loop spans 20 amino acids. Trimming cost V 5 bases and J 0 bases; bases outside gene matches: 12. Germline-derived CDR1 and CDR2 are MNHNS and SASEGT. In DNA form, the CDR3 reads TGTGCCAGCAGTCCTCAGGGACTAGCGGGGGGCCTGACTAGCACAGATACGCAGTATTTT. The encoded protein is CASSPQGLAGGLTSTDTQYF.

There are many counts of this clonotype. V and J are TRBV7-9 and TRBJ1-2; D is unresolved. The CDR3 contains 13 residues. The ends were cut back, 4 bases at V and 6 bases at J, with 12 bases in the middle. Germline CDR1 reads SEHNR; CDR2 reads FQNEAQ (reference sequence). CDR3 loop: CASSSPQTDGYTF. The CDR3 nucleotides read TGTGCCAGCAGCTCCCCCCAGACGGATGGCTACACCTTC.

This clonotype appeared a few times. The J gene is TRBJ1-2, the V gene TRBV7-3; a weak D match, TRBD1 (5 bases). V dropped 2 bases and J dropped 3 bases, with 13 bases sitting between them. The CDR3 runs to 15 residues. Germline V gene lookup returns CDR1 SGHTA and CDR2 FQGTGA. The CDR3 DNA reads TGTGCCAGCAGCTTATTGGGGCGCCCGGACTATGGCTACACCTTC. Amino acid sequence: CASSLLGRPDYGYTF.

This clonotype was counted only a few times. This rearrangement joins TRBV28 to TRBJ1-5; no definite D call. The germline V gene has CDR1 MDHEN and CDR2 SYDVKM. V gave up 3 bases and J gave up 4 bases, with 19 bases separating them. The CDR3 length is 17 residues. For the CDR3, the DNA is TGTGCCAGCAGTTTTTTTGGGCAGAGTATAGCGAATCAGCCCCAGCATTTT. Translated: CASSFFGQSIANQPQHF.

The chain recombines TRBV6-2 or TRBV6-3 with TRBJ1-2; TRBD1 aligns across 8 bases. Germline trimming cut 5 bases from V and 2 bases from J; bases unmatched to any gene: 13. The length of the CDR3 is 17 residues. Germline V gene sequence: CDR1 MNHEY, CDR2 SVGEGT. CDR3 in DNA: TGTGCCAGCAGTCTATCAGGGGGCATGGCATCGAACTATGGCTACACCTTC. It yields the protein CASSLSGGMASNYGYTF.

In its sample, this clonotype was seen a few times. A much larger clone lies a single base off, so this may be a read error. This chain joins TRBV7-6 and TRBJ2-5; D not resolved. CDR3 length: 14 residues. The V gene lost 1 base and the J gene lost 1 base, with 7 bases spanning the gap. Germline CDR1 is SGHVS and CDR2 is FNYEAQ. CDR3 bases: TGTGCCAGCAGCTTAGATACCAGCCAAGAGACCCAGTACTTC. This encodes CASSLDTSQETQYF.

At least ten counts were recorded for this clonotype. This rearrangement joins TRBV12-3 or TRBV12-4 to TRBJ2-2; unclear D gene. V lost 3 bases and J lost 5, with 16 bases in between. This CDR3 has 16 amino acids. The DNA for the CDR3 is TGTGCCAGCAGTTTCCTTCGGGCCCCGACGACCGGGGAGCTGTTTTTT. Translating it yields CASSFLRAPTTGELFF.

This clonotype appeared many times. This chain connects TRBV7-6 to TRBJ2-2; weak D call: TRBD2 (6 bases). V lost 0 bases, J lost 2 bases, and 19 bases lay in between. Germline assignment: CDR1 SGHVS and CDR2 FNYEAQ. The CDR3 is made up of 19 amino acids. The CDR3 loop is CASSLARGTLPSNTGELFF. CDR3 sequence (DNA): TGTGCCAGCAGCTTAGCGCGGGGAACATTGCCTTCTAACACCGGGGAGCTGTTTTTT.

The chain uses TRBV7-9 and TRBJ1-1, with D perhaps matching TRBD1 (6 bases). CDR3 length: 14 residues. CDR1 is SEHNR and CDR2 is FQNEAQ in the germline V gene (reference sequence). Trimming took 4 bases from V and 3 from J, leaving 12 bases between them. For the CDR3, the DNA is TGTGCCAGCAGCTCGGGATGGGGGCACACTGAAGCTTTCTTT. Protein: CASSSGWGHTEAFF.

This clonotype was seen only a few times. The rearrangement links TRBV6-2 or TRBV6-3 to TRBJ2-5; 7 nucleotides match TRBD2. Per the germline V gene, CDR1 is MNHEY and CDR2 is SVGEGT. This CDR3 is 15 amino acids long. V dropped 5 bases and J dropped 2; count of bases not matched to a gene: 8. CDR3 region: CASSLGGNTQETQYF. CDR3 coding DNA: TGTGCCAGCAGTCTCGGGGGGAATACTCAAGAGACCCAGTACTTC.

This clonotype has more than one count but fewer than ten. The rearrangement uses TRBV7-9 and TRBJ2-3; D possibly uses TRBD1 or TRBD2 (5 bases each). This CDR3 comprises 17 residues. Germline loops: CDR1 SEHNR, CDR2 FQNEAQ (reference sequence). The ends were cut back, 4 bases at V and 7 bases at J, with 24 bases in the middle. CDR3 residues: CASSSSLLGRLPNTQYF. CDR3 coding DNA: TGTGCCAGCAGCTCTTCCCTCCTGGGACGGCTCCCGAATACGCAGTATTTT.

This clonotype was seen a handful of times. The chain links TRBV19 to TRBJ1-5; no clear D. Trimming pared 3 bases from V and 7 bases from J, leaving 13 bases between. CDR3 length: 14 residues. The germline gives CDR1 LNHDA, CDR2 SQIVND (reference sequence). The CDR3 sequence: CASSIKERGQPQHF. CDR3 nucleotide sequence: TGTGCCAGTAGTATCAAGGAGAGAGGACAGCCCCAGCATTTT.

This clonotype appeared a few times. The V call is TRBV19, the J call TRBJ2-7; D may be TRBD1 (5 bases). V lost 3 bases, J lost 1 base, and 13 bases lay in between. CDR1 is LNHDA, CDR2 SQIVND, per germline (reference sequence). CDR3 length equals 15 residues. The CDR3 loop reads CASSIDRDSSYEQYF. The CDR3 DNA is TGTGCCAGTAGTATCGATCGTGACAGTTCCTACGAGCAGTACTTC.